This T cell receptor beta chain was sequenced in a study of blood T cell repertoires in COVID-19. As for the study in general: The United States, Italy and Spain provided the acute and convalescent COVID-19 samples.

Produced via immunoSEQ multiplex PCR; TCRdb's table is partial and in-frame only. The sample comprises 150,000 to 200,000 clones, about nine tenths of which are singletons, and approximately 9.9% rests with the top ten. Enrolment of Seattle patients took place during active infection, and they were followed longitudinally. V lost 4 bases, J lost 4 bases, and 5 bases stayed unmatched. The V gene's germline CDR1 is SGHRS and CDR2 YFSETQ. This CDR3 has 14 residues. The TCR originated in a woman aged 55-69 years with COVID-19, enrolled during active disease. The V call is TRBV5-1, the J call TRBJ1-3, with 7 bases lining up with TRBD1. The sample was peripheral blood. The CDR3 DNA reads TGCGCCAGCAGCCTAAAGGGGGCAGGAAACACCATATATTTT. It translates to CASSLKGAGNTIYF.